This is a list of T cell receptor beta chains from one sample in a study of cytomegalovirus exposure and HLA in healthy donors. The data were produced by immunoSEQ multiplex PCR, yet TCRdb's version contains in-frame clones alone and is incomplete. Of about 140,000 clones in the sample, 88% were seen once. Sequenced: PBMCs. The receptor set was obtained from a middle-aged woman in good health and CMV-seronegative. CDR3s include the opening cysteine and the closing phenylalanine or tryptophan.

cdr3_aa j_call v_call
CASSASSVTYEQYF TRBJ2-7 TRBV6-5
CASSVVAVTYEQYF TRBJ2-7 TRBV9
CASSLSFYEQYF TRBJ2-7 TRBV7-2
CSSSPGQGVYEQYF TRBJ2-7 TRBV7-9
CASSSVWRGRAWEQFF TRBJ2-1 TRBV11-3
CSVAFSTGELFF TRBJ2-2 TRBV29-1
CASSTLRDFYNEQFF TRBJ2-1 TRBV7-9
CSVLDRHSSYEQYF TRBJ2-7 TRBV29-1
CASNGLAESSYNEQFF TRBJ2-1 TRBV11-3
CASSSGRTTNEKLFF TRBJ1-4 TRBV5-1